Sequencing of this T cell receptor (beta chain) was carried out in a study of blood T cell repertoires in COVID-19. Per the authors' pipeline: Using reference gene primer amplification, nucleated cell counts were estimated. Some clones are missing from TCRdb's copy, which holds only in-frame ones; the method was immunoSEQ multiplex PCR. For V, J and clone size, that table is used; D and trimming come from the DNA. The sample includes hundreds of thousands of clones, 80% to 90% seen only once; the top ten take around 20%. The CDR3 contains 15 residues. V dropped 5 bases and J dropped 7; count of bases not matched to a gene: 5. Germline CDR1 and CDR2: SGHNT and YENEEA.

This receptor was obtained from a man aged 25 to 45 with active or convalescent COVID-19. Sequencing was performed on peripheral blood. This sequence joins TRBV11-3 and TRBJ2-2; 12 positions agree with TRBD1. As DNA, the CDR3 is TGTGCCAGCAGCCCGGGACAGGGGGCGATCGGGGAGCTGTTTTTT. This encodes CASSPGQGAIGELFF.